The 31 T cell receptor beta chains given below trace back to one sample, sequenced in a study of shared clonotypes between healthy human individuals. The method was immunoSEQ multiplex PCR; TCRdb's version includes in-frame clones alone and lacks a portion of them. The table lists a few million clones, around 90% of them singletons, with about 0.13% in the top ten. Sequenced material: naive CD4+ T cells sorted from blood. Regarding subset: CD45RA+ positively selected. The receptors originated from a man aged 18 to 30 in good health.

The chain joins TRBV5-1 to TRBJ1-6; 7 bases line up with TRBD1. The ends lost 0 bases at V and 8 bases at J; junction bases unmatched: 8. The germline V gene encodes CDR1 SGHRS and CDR2 YFSETQ. This CDR3 contains 16 residues. The CDR3 is CASSLAGTGVDSPLHF. CDR3 coding DNA: TGCGCCAGCAGCTTGGCGGGAACAGGGGTGGATTCACCCCTCCACTTT.

The chain has TRBV28 and TRBJ1-4; D ambiguous. The ends were cut back, 6 bases at V and 6 bases at J, with 14 bases in the middle. The CDR3 is 14 residues long. Germline CDR1 is MDHEN and CDR2 is SYDVKM. CDR3 DNA sequence: TGTGCCAGCAGGGGCAGACCCATCGATGAAAAACTGTTTTTT. It yields the protein CASRGRPIDEKLFF.

The chain recombines TRBV6-1 with TRBJ2-5, with a possible D match to TRBD2 (6 bases). CDR1 and CDR2 (germline): MNHNS, SASEGT. V lost 4 bases, J lost 7 bases, and 13 bases lay in between. CDR3 length: 13 residues. For the CDR3, the DNA is TGTGCCAGCAGTGGGACTCGGAGGGGGACCCAGTACTTC. The encoded protein is CASSGTRRGTQYF.

This clone was recorded once. The V and J genes are TRBV10-3 and TRBJ2-1, with D perhaps given as TRBD1 or TRBD2 (5 bases each). The CDR3 runs to 13 residues. V dropped 3 bases and J dropped 9 bases, with 12 bases sitting between them. Germline V gives CDR1 ENHRY, CDR2 SYGVKD. The CDR3 is CAISDVLGTEQFF. The CDR3, as DNA: TGTGCCATCAGTGACGTCCTCGGGACTGAGCAGTTCTTC.

The genes are TRBV5-1 and TRBJ2-5; TRBD2 is a possible D gene (6 bases). This CDR3 comprises 15 residues. In germline, CDR1 is SGHRS, CDR2 YFSETQ. With 6 bases removed from V and 1 base from J, the gap between germline ends came to 16 bases. CDR3 DNA sequence: TGCGCCAGCATACCAAAAGCGGGCCTCCAAGAGACCCAGTACTTC. Amino acid sequence: CASIPKAGLQETQYF.

The chain uses TRBV5-8 and TRBJ2-7; weak D call: TRBD2 (5 bases). There are 14 residues in the CDR3. Germline V gene data show CDR1 as SGHTS and CDR2 as YDEGEE. Trimming cost V 4 bases and J 2 bases, with 13 bases left between them. CDR3 sequence: CASSPSGYTYEQYF. CDR3 coding DNA: TGTGCCAGCAGCCCGAGCGGTTACACCTACGAGCAGTACTTC. Combining the CDR3 with reference TRBV5-8 and TRBJ2-7 gives the whole variable domain EAGVTQSPTHLIKTRGQQATLRCSPISGHTSVYWYQQALGLGLQFLLWYDEGEERNRGNFPPRFSGRQFPNYSSELNVNALELEDSALYLCASSPSGYTYEQYFGPGTRLTVT.

The rearrangement links TRBV4-1 to TRBJ2-7, with a tentative D call TRBD1 (5 bases). V lost 2 bases and J lost 1, with 12 bases in between. The CDR3 is made up of 15 amino acids. CDR1 and CDR2 from the germline V gene are MGHRA and YSYEKL. This CDR3 reads CASSQLRGASYEQYF. The CDR3 DNA reads TGCGCCAGCAGCCAACTAAGGGGCGCATCCTACGAGCAGTACTTC.

J is TRBJ2-4 and V is TRBV21-1; TRBD2 reflects the table's D call only, with no check against the DNA. TRBV21-1 is termed a pseudogene. The CDR3 consists of 19 residues. CDR3 sequence: CASSKKTSGRAGAKNIQYF. CDR3 sequence (DNA): TGTGCCAGCAGCAAAAAAACTAGCGGGAGGGCCGGGGCCAAAAACATTCAGTACTTC.

This chain joins TRBV6-5 and TRBJ2-7; D may be TRBD1 (6 bases). The CDR3 runs 13 residues. Germline V CDR1 and CDR2: MNHEY, SVGAGI. V lost 5 bases and J lost 5, with 13 bases in between. The CDR3 sequence: CASSPGDKDEQYF. In DNA form, the CDR3 reads TGTGCCAGCAGTCCTGGGGACAAAGACGAGCAGTACTTC.

The genes are TRBV18 and TRBJ1-1, with D maybe TRBD1 (5 bases). The germline CDR1 and CDR2 sequences are KGHSH and LQKENI. V dropped 3 bases and J dropped 4 bases, with 18 bases sitting between them. This CDR3 has 16 amino acids. The CDR3 DNA sequence: TGTGCCAGCTCACCGTCAGACCTCGCGGGGGGCACTGAAGCTTTCTTT. Its protein is CASSPSDLAGGTEAFF.

The CDR3 nucleotides are TGTGCCAGCAGCTTGCCCGGGGCCGCGGGGGGTGAAAAACTGTTTTTT. The encoded protein is CASSLPGAAGGEKLFF. The chain links TRBV5-4 to TRBJ1-4, with D possibly matching TRBD1 (5 bases). Germline CDR1 is SGHNT and CDR2 is YYREEE (reference sequence). Deletions cut 1 base from V and 7 bases from J, with 17 bases between. The CDR3 has 16 amino acids.

The chain couples TRBV18 to TRBJ1-1; D is uncertain. The length of the CDR3 is 14 residues. Germline CDR1 reads KGHSH; CDR2 reads LQKENI. Deletions cut 2 bases from V and 0 bases from J, with 7 bases between. The CDR3 protein is CASSPTALNTEAFF. For the CDR3, the DNA is TGTGCCAGCTCACCAACAGCTTTGAACACTGAAGCTTTCTTT.

The chain uses TRBV9 and TRBJ2-1; TRBD2 aligns across 9 bases. The ends lost 3 bases at V and 7 bases at J; junction bases unmatched: 11. In germline, CDR1 is SGDLS, CDR2 YYNGEE. This CDR3 comprises 16 residues. In DNA form, the CDR3 reads TGTGCCAGCAGCGCTCTTAGCGGGAGTTTTGTAAATGAGCAGTTCTTC. As protein: CASSALSGSFVNEQFF.

J is TRBJ1-2 and V is TRBV9; 9 nucleotides align to TRBD1. V trimming: 4 bases; J trimming: 3 bases; junction bases outside the gene matches: 10. The CDR3 runs to 16 residues. From germline, CDR1 is SGDLS and CDR2 YYNGEE. CDR3 nucleotide sequence: TGTGCCAGCAGCCCGAGGGGGGACAGGGTGGACTATGGCTACACCTTC. The encoded protein is CASSPRGDRVDYGYTF.

V and J are TRBV6-1 and TRBJ2-2; perhaps TRBD1 as D (6 bases). V shed 6 bases and J shed 3 bases, with 11 bases lying between them. The germline gives CDR1 MNHNS, CDR2 SASEGT. The CDR3 loop spans 14 amino acids. The CDR3 sequence: CASRQGTDTGELFF. In DNA, the CDR3 is TGTGCCAGCAGACAGGGTACGGACACCGGGGAGCTGTTTTTT.

CDR3 in amino acids: CASSRRGEISPLHF. The CDR3, as DNA: TGTGCCAGCAGTCGGCGAGGGGAGATTTCACCCCTCCACTTT. The rearrangement uses TRBV27 and TRBJ1-6; D might be TRBD1 (5 bases). V lost 5 bases to trimming and J lost 9 bases, with 14 bases between them. Germline CDR1 and CDR2: MNHEY and SMNVEV (reference sequence). The CDR3 has 14 amino acids.

The gene calls are TRBV5-1 and TRBJ1-3; D not resolved. Trimming stripped 5 bases from V and 3 bases from J, with 6 bases between. This CDR3 comprises 12 residues. Germline V lookup: CDR1 SGHRS, CDR2 YFSETQ. CDR3 DNA sequence: TGCGCCAGCAGTAAGGATGGAAACACCATATATTTT. Amino acid sequence: CASSKDGNTIYF.

V usage is TRBV28 and J usage is TRBJ1-1; maybe TRBD1 (5 bases). CDR3 length equals 14 residues. Germline V lookup: CDR1 MDHEN, CDR2 SYDVKM. Trimming took 1 base from V and 4 from J, leaving 10 bases between them. The CDR3 bases are TGTGCCAGCAGTTTATCTGCTAGGGGCACTGAAGCTTTCTTT. It yields the protein CASSLSARGTEAFF.

The count of this clone is one. The chain links TRBV7-2 to TRBJ2-7; D possibly matches TRBD1 or TRBD2 (6 bases each). Trimming cost V 4 bases and J 2 bases, with 18 bases left between them. The CDR3 consists of 16 residues. Per germline, CDR1 SGHTA and CDR2 FQGNSA. The CDR3 reads CASSSPGALPPYEQYF. The CDR3 nucleotides are TGTGCCAGCAGCTCCCCGGGGGCACTACCTCCCTACGAGCAGTACTTC.

The chain combines TRBV5-6 with TRBJ1-1; D call uncertain. The length of the CDR3 is 12 residues. Germline loops: CDR1 SGHDT, CDR2 YYEEEE. The V end was cut by 0 bases, the J end by 7 bases, with 7 bases between. CDR3 nucleotides: TGTGCCAGCAGCTTGGCAAGTGGTGAAGCTTTCTTT. Translation: CASSLASGEAFF.

This chain uses TRBV7-9 with TRBJ1-1; D ambiguous. The CDR3 loop spans 15 amino acids. V shed 6 bases and J shed 3 bases, with 17 bases lying between them. Germline CDR1 SEHNR, CDR2 FQNEAQ (reference sequence). The CDR3 loop is CASSPHPAAYTEAFF. CDR3 nucleotide sequence: TGTGCCAGCAGTCCACACCCGGCAGCCTACACTGAAGCTTTCTTT.

This chain connects TRBV10-3 to TRBJ2-5; 11 nucleotides match TRBD2. The germline gives CDR1 ENHRY, CDR2 SYGVKD. This CDR3 comprises 17 residues. The V and J ends lost 0 bases and 4 bases, in that order; junction bases with no gene match: 7. The CDR3 sequence is CAISESVSGGARETQYF. CDR3 in DNA: TGTGCCATCAGTGAGTCAGTTAGCGGGGGGGCCCGAGAGACCCAGTACTTC.

This clone turned up a few times. This sequence joins TRBV7-2 and TRBJ1-1, with unresolved D. Trimming left V 1 base short and J 1 base short, with 13 bases between. Germline-derived CDR1 and CDR2 are SGHTA and FQGNSA. The CDR3 runs to 16 residues. The CDR3 DNA is TGTGCCAGCAGCTTAGTCCCGGGGTGGAAGAACACTGAAGCTTTCTTT. Translated, it gives CASSLVPGWKNTEAFF.

V gene TRBV5-4 combines with J gene TRBJ1-2, with D tentatively TRBD1 (6 bases). This CDR3 region has 15 residues. Trimming stripped 3 bases from V and 6 bases from J, with 18 bases between. The germline V gene encodes CDR1 SGHNT and CDR2 YYREEE (reference sequence). The CDR3 nucleotides are TGTGCCAGCAGCTCTCCGGGACAAATTTTTGATGGCTACACCTTC. Its protein product is CASSSPGQIFDGYTF.

The rearrangement links TRBV5-6 to TRBJ2-1, with TRBD2 matching 12 bases. The ends lost 4 bases at V and 10 bases at J; junction bases unmatched: 9. The CDR3 totals 15 residues. The germline gives CDR1 SGHDT, CDR2 YYEEEE. CDR3 coding DNA: TGTGCCAGCAGCCTATGGACTAGCGGGATTCGGGAGCAGTTCTTC. This codes for CASSLWTSGIREQFF.

This clone showed up just once. J is TRBJ1-4 and V is TRBV30, with no clear D. Germline-derived CDR1 and CDR2 are GTSNPN and SVGIG (reference sequence). The V and J ends lost 5 bases and 8 bases respectively, with 15 bases between them. The CDR3 sequence is 13 residues long. For the CDR3, the DNA is TGTGCCTGGTCGGGCCACAAGGGCGAAAAACTGTTTTTT. Protein product: CAWSGHKGEKLFF.

The chain joins TRBV6-5 to TRBJ1-2; 9 bases match TRBD1. This CDR3 has 13 amino acids. CDR1 is MNHEY, CDR2 SVGAGI, per germline. The V gene end was trimmed by 6 bases and the J gene end by 6 bases; junction bases not matched to a gene: 5. CDR3 protein: CASSRQGGDGYTF. CDR3 nucleotide sequence: TGTGCCAGCAGCCGACAGGGGGGAGATGGCTACACCTTC.

The chain has TRBV7-3 and TRBJ1-1, with 8 bases fitting TRBD1. The germline CDR1 and CDR2 sequences are SGHTA and FQGTGA. Trimming took 6 bases from V and 7 from J; bases not matched to a gene: 10. There are 14 residues in the CDR3. CDR3 in DNA: TGTGCCAGCAGTGACAGGGGTCAAGGGGGTGAAGCTTTCTTT. It is translated as CASSDRGQGGEAFF.

V gene TRBV2 combines with J gene TRBJ1-5, with unresolved D. V shed 6 bases and J shed 0 bases, with 15 bases lying between them. Germline values: CDR1 SNHLY, CDR2 FYNNEI. The CDR3 totals 16 residues. The CDR3 is CASSRGSPDSNQPQHF. DNA for the CDR3: TGTGCCAGCAGCCGGGGATCCCCGGATAGCAATCAGCCCCAGCATTTT.

The rearrangement uses TRBV5-4 and TRBJ1-1, with 7 bases matching TRBD1. The V gene end was trimmed by 4 bases and the J gene end by 1 base; junction bases not matched to a gene: 16. The germline V gene has CDR1 SGHNT and CDR2 YYREEE (reference sequence). The CDR3 runs to 18 residues. CDR3 sequence reads: CASSPGLLIRGKNTEAFF. The DNA for the CDR3 is TGTGCCAGCAGCCCTGGCTTACTCATCAGGGGGAAGAACACTGAAGCTTTCTTT.

The gene calls are TRBV6-6 and TRBJ1-5, with D unclear. CDR1 is MNHNY and CDR2 is SVGAGI in the germline V gene (reference sequence). The length of the CDR3 is 16 residues. The germline V and J ends were trimmed by 2 bases and 0 bases, with 11 bases remaining between them. Here the CDR3 reads CASSYPPPYSNQPQHF. CDR3 nucleotides: TGTGCCAGCAGTTACCCCCCGCCCTATAGCAATCAGCCCCAGCATTTT.